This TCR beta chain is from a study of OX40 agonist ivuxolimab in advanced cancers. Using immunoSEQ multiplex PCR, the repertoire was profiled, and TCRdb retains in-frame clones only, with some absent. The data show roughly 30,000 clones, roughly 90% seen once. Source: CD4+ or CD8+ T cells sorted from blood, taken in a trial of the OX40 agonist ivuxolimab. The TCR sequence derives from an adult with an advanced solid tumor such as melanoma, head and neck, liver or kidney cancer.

The CDR3 sequence is CASSDAGAMSNEQFF. DNA of the CDR3: TGTGCCAGCAGTGATGCGGGAGCGATGAGCAATGAGCAGTTCTTC. The genes are TRBV2 and TRBJ2-1, with 7 bases identical to TRBD2. Unmatched junction bases numbered 8, after V lost 3 bases and J lost 6 bases. This CDR3 has 15 amino acids. Germline V gene data show CDR1 as SNHLY and CDR2 as FYNNEI.